A single sample gave rise to the 14 T cell receptor beta chains below, sequenced in a study of blood T cells in healthy people across ages. The authors ran a second PCR of 7 to 11 cycles using a sample-barcoded 5' primer and a J-beta primer mix. TCRdb redid the calling of the 5' RACE reads with MiXCR, one entry per CDR3 protein. Of 1.5 million to 2 million distinct CDR3 sequences in the sample, approximately 50% were seen once. Sequences were obtained from blood. The source of these receptors is a woman between 40 and 50 years old in good health.

This clonotype was seen repeatedly, ten times or more. The chain employs TRBV10-3 and TRBJ2-5, with TRBD1 matching 7 bases. The CDR3 sequence is 13 residues long. Germline CDR1 and CDR2: ENHRY and SYGVKD. V gave up 6 bases and J gave up 1 base; unmatched junction bases: 2. The DNA for the CDR3 is TGTGCCATCAGCCGGGACAGCCAAGAGACCCAGTACTTC. This translates into CAISRDSQETQYF.

The chain carries TRBV11-2 and TRBJ2-7; TRBD1 is a possible D gene (5 bases). The V gene lost 0 bases and the J gene lost 5 bases, with 8 bases spanning the gap. Germline V CDR1 and CDR2: SGHAT, FQNNGV. This CDR3 has 13 amino acids. This chain's CDR3 is CASSLEAGHEQYF. CDR3 coding DNA: TGTGCCAGCAGCTTAGAAGCAGGGCACGAGCAGTACTTC.

This clonotype was picked up a small number of times. The gene calls are TRBV6-6 and TRBJ1-2; D possibly corresponds to TRBD1 (5 bases). There are 15 residues in the CDR3. Germline lookup yields CDR1 MNHNY and CDR2 SVGAGI (reference sequence). V gave up 6 bases and J gave up 4 bases, with 18 bases separating them. The CDR3 loop is CASSPTVLGAYGYTF. DNA of the CDR3: TGTGCCAGCAGCCCTACAGTCCTCGGGGCCTATGGCTACACCTTC.

This clonotype has only a few counts. V is TRBV7-9 and J is TRBJ1-6; D gene unclear. The length of the CDR3 is 13 residues. Trimming took off 1 base at V and 10 bases at J, with 8 bases between the two ends. Per the germline V gene, CDR1 is SEHNR and CDR2 is FQNEAQ (reference sequence). In nucleotides, the CDR3 is TGTGCCAGCAGCTTAGGACCGAGATCACCCCTCCACTTT. This sequence encodes CASSLGPRSPLHF. Combining the CDR3 with reference TRBV7-9 and TRBJ1-6 gives the whole variable domain DTGVSQNPRHKITKRGQNVTFRCDPISEHNRLYWYRQTLGQGPEFLTYFQNEAQLEKSRLLSDRFSAERPKGSFSTLEIQRTEQGDSAMYLCASSLGPRSPLHFGNGTRLTVT.

This clonotype has just a few counts. The chain uses TRBV5-1 and TRBJ2-7; D is ambiguous. Germline CDR1 SGHRS, CDR2 YFSETQ. This CDR3 contains 15 residues. Trimming cost V 1 base and J 4 bases, with 15 bases left between them. CDR3 protein: CASSLNTQNSYEQYF. Here the CDR3 DNA reads TGCGCCAGCAGCTTGAACACCCAGAACTCTTACGAGCAGTACTTC.

The chain carries TRBV3-1 and TRBJ2-6; D uncertain. This CDR3 has 15 residues. Trimming removed 5 bases from V and 5 bases from J, with 13 bases in between. Germline values: CDR1 LGHDT, CDR2 YNNKEL (reference sequence). The CDR3 nucleotides read TGTGCCAGCAGCAACACCGGGCCCAGGGCCAACGTCCTGACTTTC. This encodes CASSNTGPRANVLTF. Looking up the rest from reference TRBV3-1 and TRBJ2-6 gives the full variable domain: DTAVSQTPKYLVTQMGNDKSIKCEQNLGHDTMYWYKQDSKKFLKIMFSYNNKELIINETVPNRFSPKSPDKAHLNLHINSLELGDSAVYFCASSNTGPRANVLTFGAGSRLTVL.

This clonotype showed up many times. The chain couples TRBV18 to TRBJ1-4, with 7 bases fitting TRBD1. The germline gives CDR1 KGHSH, CDR2 LQKENI. The J segment lost 2 bases and the V segment lost 8 bases, leaving 5 bases of the junction unmatched. The CDR3 loop spans 14 amino acids. The CDR3 DNA reads TGTGCCAGCAGCAGACAGGGCACTAATGAAAAACTGTTTTTT. It translates to CASSRQGTNEKLFF.

This chain uses TRBV7-2 with TRBJ2-2; D may be TRBD1 (6 bases). The CDR3 has 16 residues. The germline V gene has CDR1 SGHTA and CDR2 FQGNSA. The V and J ends lost 5 bases and 0 bases respectively, with 13 bases between them. The CDR3, as DNA: TGTGCCAGCAGCCCCTGGGACATGGCGAACACCGGGGAGCTGTTTTTT. It encodes CASSPWDMANTGELFF.

This chain links TRBV7-9 with TRBJ1-1; D perhaps matches TRBD1 (6 bases). This CDR3 has 13 amino acids. Germline V CDR1 and CDR2: SEHNR, FQNEAQ (reference sequence). Deletions cut 6 bases from V and 8 bases from J, with 16 bases between. The chain's CDR3 is CASRDTGKREAFF. The CDR3 DNA reads as TGTGCCAGCAGGGATACAGGGAAGAGGGAAGCTTTCTTT.

This clonotype has just a few counts. The rearrangement joins TRBV5-1 to TRBJ1-2; D unclear. Looked up from germline, CDR1 is SGHRS and CDR2 is YFSETQ. Trimming stripped 4 bases from V and 4 bases from J, with 17 bases between. This CDR3 has 15 amino acids. The chain's CDR3 is CASSPIQASLYGYTF. Here the CDR3 DNA reads TGCGCCAGCAGCCCGATCCAGGCGTCTCTCTATGGCTACACCTTC.

V is TRBV20-1 and J is TRBJ2-1, with D possibly being TRBD2 (6 bases). Per germline, CDR1 DFQATT and CDR2 SNEGSKA (reference sequence). Between the trimmed V and J ends, which lost 3 bases and 0 bases, there was a span of 9 bases. CDR3 length equals 14 residues. The CDR3 nucleotides read TGCAGTGCTAGCGCGGGGCTCTCCTACAATGAGCAGTTCTTC. Amino acid sequence: CSASAGLSYNEQFF.

V usage is TRBV20-1 and J usage is TRBJ2-7, with TRBD2 as a possible D gene (5 bases). The CDR3 is 13 residues long. Germline V gene data show CDR1 as DFQATT and CDR2 as SNEGSKA (reference sequence). The ends were cut back, 1 base at V and 2 bases at J, with 9 bases in the middle. CDR3 amino acids: CSARGEQTYEQYF. Here the CDR3 DNA reads TGCAGTGCTAGAGGGGAGCAGACCTACGAGCAGTACTTC.

The chain has TRBV4-3 and TRBJ2-4, with TRBD2 identical over 14 bases. The J call is uncertain, as TRBJ2-5 better fits the DNA end. Germline V CDR1 and CDR2: LGHNA, YSLEER. This CDR3 spans 20 amino acids. In nucleotides, the CDR3 is TGCGCCAGCAGCCAAGATCACGGGACTAGCGGGGGAGAAGAGATTGAGACCCAGTACTTC. This codes for CASSQDHGTSGGEEIETQYF.

The chain has TRBV19 and TRBJ2-7, with 10 positions matching TRBD2. The J call may not be correct, given that the DNA end is closer to TRBJ2-4. CDR1 and CDR2 from the germline V gene are LNHDA and SQIVND (reference sequence). The CDR3 is 14 amino acids. CDR3 sequence: CASARSGGRNIQYF. The CDR3 DNA reads TGTGCCAGTGCACGTAGCGGGGGGCGAAACATTCAGTACTTC.